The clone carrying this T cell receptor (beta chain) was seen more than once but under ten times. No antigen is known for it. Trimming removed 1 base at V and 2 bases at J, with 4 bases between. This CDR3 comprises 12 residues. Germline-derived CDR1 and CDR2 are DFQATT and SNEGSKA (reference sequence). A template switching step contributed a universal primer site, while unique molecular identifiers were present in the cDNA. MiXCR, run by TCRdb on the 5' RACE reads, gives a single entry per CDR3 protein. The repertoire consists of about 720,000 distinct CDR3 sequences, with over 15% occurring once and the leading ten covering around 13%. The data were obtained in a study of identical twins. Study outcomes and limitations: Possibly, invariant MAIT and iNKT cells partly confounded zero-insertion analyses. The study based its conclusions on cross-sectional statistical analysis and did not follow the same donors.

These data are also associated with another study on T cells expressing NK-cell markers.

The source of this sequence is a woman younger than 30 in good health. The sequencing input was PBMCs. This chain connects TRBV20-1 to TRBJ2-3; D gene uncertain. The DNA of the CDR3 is TGCAGTGCTAGAGTCGCCACAGATACGCAGTATTTT. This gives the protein CSARVATDTQYF.